These 26 T cell receptor beta chains share one sample of origin, sequenced in a study of T cell repertoires in cytomegalovirus infection (dated by TCRdb to the late 2010s). The treatment or condition label for this specimen denotes: in vitro stimulation with specific CMV peptide epitopes to enrich CMV-specific T cells. The data were produced on an Illumina HiSeq 1500. The public reads were run again by TCRdb, first through fastp at Q25 and then through MiXCR, and only productive beta chains were kept. Rows matching on CDR3 protein sequence are summarized as one entry with the most common DNA and genes. This sample holds about 350,000 distinct CDR3 sequences; nearly 35% were observed only once. The ten largest account for roughly 14% of the sample. These receptors' antigens are unknown. The sequencing used cultured PBMCs, collected from culture after CMV antigen stimulation. These receptor sequences come from a human donor in good health (CMV status not recorded). Some clones in this sample may be carry-over from other donors' samples.

V gene TRBV6-2 or TRBV6-3 combines with J gene TRBJ1-2; the match to TRBD1 covers 7 bases. The germline V gene has CDR1 MNHEY and CDR2 SVGEGT. The trim removed 6 bases at V and 5 bases at J, leaving 6 bases unmatched. The CDR3 spans 13 residues. The CDR3 nucleotides read TGTGCCAGCAGGACCGGGACAGAGTATGGCTACACCTTC. Translating it yields CASRTGTEYGYTF.

The genes are TRBV5-4 and TRBJ2-2, with D uncertain. Per the germline V gene, CDR1 is SGHNT and CDR2 is YYREEE (reference sequence). CDR3 length: 13 residues. V dropped 3 bases and J dropped 4 bases, with 7 bases sitting between them. CDR3 bases: TGTGCCAGCAGCTCGGAGCCCACCGGGGAGCTGTTTTTT. This sequence encodes CASSSEPTGELFF.

The chain recombines TRBV28 with TRBJ1-6, with 11 bases identical to TRBD1. CDR1 MDHEN and CDR2 SYDVKM come from the germline V gene. Unmatched junction bases numbered 0, after V lost 8 bases and J lost 9 bases. CDR3 length: 12 residues. In DNA, the CDR3 is TGTGCCAGCGGGACAGGGGGTTCACCCCTCCACTTT. This codes for CASGTGGSPLHF.

In nucleotides, the CDR3 is TGTGCCAGCAGTATCATGGTGGTATTCCATAACTATGGCTACACCTTC. Its translation: CASSIMVVFHNYGYTF. The genes are TRBV25-1 and TRBJ1-2, with D uncertain. The V and J ends lost 5 bases and 1 base respectively, with 17 bases between them. The CDR3 covers 16 residues. The germline V gene encodes CDR1 MGHDK and CDR2 SYGVNS.

This clonotype was counted many times. In DNA, the CDR3 is TGTGCCAGCAGCTTAGGCAGGGGCTACGAGCAGTACTTC. This gives the protein CASSLGRGYEQYF. The chain couples TRBV7-2 to TRBJ2-7; D perhaps matches TRBD1 (6 bases). The ends were cut back, 1 base at V and 3 bases at J, with 7 bases in the middle. The CDR3 sequence is 13 residues long. CDR1 is SGHTA and CDR2 is FQGNSA in the germline V gene. The full variable domain, rest sourced from reference TRBV7-2 and TRBJ2-7, is GAGVSQSPSNKVTEKGKDVELRCDPISGHTALYWYRQSLGQGLEFLIYFQGNSAPDKSGLPSDRFSAERTGGSVSTLTIQRTQQEDSAVYLCASSLGRGYEQYFGPGTRLTVT.

A few counts support this clonotype. V usage is TRBV7-7 and J usage is TRBJ2-5; TRBD1 matches at 9 bases. There are 15 residues in the CDR3. Germline loops: CDR1 SSHAT, CDR2 FNYEAQ (reference sequence). J lost 5 bases, V lost 5 bases, and 9 bases had no gene match. The CDR3 reads CASSTTGTGRETQYF. CDR3 in DNA: TGTGCCAGCAGCACAACCGGGACAGGGAGGGAGACCCAGTACTTC.

In its sample, this clonotype was seen a few times. The chain joins TRBV19 to TRBJ2-2, with 9 bases lining up with TRBD2. V trimming: 3 bases; J trimming: 0 bases; junction bases outside the gene matches: 14. The CDR3 extends over 20 amino acids. From germline, CDR1 is LNHDA and CDR2 SQIVND (reference sequence). As DNA, the CDR3 is TGTGCCAGTAGTATCCTGCGTCGGCTAGCGGGATATTCGAACACCGGGGAGCTGTTTTTT. Its protein product is CASSILRRLAGYSNTGELFF.

The rearrangement links TRBV24-1 to TRBJ1-1; 7 bases match TRBD1. Germline assignment: CDR1 KGHDR and CDR2 SFDVKD. V lost 7 bases to trimming and J lost 0 bases; unmatched junction nucleotides: 1. This CDR3 is built from 13 residues. The CDR3 here is CATSGTVNTEAFF. CDR3 sequence (DNA): TGTGCCACCAGCGGGACAGTGAACACTGAAGCTTTCTTT.

The chain combines TRBV6-2 or TRBV6-3 with TRBJ2-5, with 9 bases aligning to TRBD2. V lost 6 bases to trimming and J lost 5 bases; unmatched junction nucleotides: 7. The germline gives CDR1 MNHEY, CDR2 SVGEGT. The CDR3 is made up of 14 amino acids. DNA of the CDR3: TGTGCCAGCAGCCGCCTAGCGGGAACTGAGACCCAGTACTTC. This translates into CASSRLAGTETQYF.

This clonotype occurred a few times. The genes are TRBV7-6 and TRBJ2-1, with 9 positions matching TRBD2. From germline, CDR1 is SGHVS and CDR2 FNYEAQ. V lost 6 bases and J lost 0; bases outside the gene matches: 3. The CDR3 is 15 amino acids. The CDR3 DNA sequence: TGTGCCAGCAGACCTAGCGGGAACTCCTACAATGAGCAGTTCTTC. Its protein is CASRPSGNSYNEQFF.

The table lists this clonotype with a few counts. This sequence joins TRBV6-5 and TRBJ1-1; 8 nucleotides match TRBD1. This CDR3 is built from 15 residues. Germline V gives CDR1 MNHEY, CDR2 SVGAGI. J lost 1 base, V lost 2 bases, and 3 bases had no gene match. In nucleotides, the CDR3 is TGTGCCAGCAGTTACCCAGGACAGGGGAACACTGAAGCTTTCTTT. Translated, it gives CASSYPGQGNTEAFF.

The chain couples TRBV7-6 to TRBJ2-1; 7 bases map to TRBD2. CDR1 is SGHVS, CDR2 FNYEAQ, per germline. The CDR3 consists of 13 residues. Trimming removed 3 bases from V and 10 bases from J; junction bases left unmatched: 6. The CDR3 reads CASSFRGSGEQFF. The CDR3 nucleotides are TGTGCCAGCAGCTTCCGCGGGAGTGGGGAGCAGTTCTTC.

A few counts support this clonotype. This rearrangement joins TRBV7-2 to TRBJ2-2; no clear D. V shed 0 bases and J shed 4 bases, with 6 bases lying between them. CDR3 length: 14 amino acids. The germline gives CDR1 SGHTA, CDR2 FQGNSA. CDR3 in DNA: TGTGCCAGCAGCTTAGCATGGGGCACCGGGGAGCTGTTTTTT. This encodes CASSLAWGTGELFF.

In its sample, this clonotype was seen many times. This chain connects TRBV7-9 to TRBJ1-5; D is possibly TRBD1 (5 bases). V lost 5 bases, J lost 2 bases, and 13 bases lay in between. Germline CDR1 reads SEHNR; CDR2 reads FQNEAQ (reference sequence). The CDR3 runs 15 residues. CDR3: CASSPRGGGNQPQHF. The DNA of the CDR3 is TGTGCCAGCAGCCCGCGGGGGGGAGGCAATCAGCCCCAGCATTTT.

The chain recombines TRBV20-1 with TRBJ2-5; 10 nucleotides line up with TRBD2. The CDR3 extends over 16 amino acids. From germline, CDR1 is DFQATT and CDR2 SNEGSKA (reference sequence). V dropped 0 bases and J dropped 3; count of bases not matched to a gene: 7. In nucleotides, the CDR3 is TGCAGTGCTAGAGACCCCAGGACTAGCGGAAAAGAGACCCAGTACTTC. Its translation: CSARDPRTSGKETQYF.

This clonotype showed up just a few times. This chain links TRBV28 with TRBJ2-7; D may be TRBD2 (6 bases). V was pared by 7 bases and J by 7 bases, with 20 bases between. The CDR3 runs to 14 residues. The germline CDR1 and CDR2 sequences are MDHEN and SYDVKM. The CDR3 region has the DNA TGTGCCAGCACCAGGGACGCCTCAGGAGGGGAGCAGTACTTC. Amino acids: CASTRDASGGEQYF.

This sequence joins TRBV5-4 and TRBJ2-3, with D possibly TRBD2 on 6 matching bases. Germline values: CDR1 SGHNT, CDR2 YYREEE (reference sequence). V lost 0 bases and J lost 3, with 14 bases in between. The length of the CDR3 is 16 residues. The CDR3 loop reads CASSLAQRVQTDTQYF. For the CDR3, the DNA is TGTGCCAGCAGCTTGGCCCAGCGGGTTCAGACAGATACGCAGTATTTT.

The chain couples TRBV24-1 to TRBJ2-3; D gene ambiguous. The CDR3 loop spans 15 amino acids. V shed 4 bases and J shed 4 bases, with 14 bases lying between them. Germline-derived CDR1 and CDR2 are KGHDR and SFDVKD. CDR3 amino acids: CATSDFNLGSDTQYF. In nucleotides, the CDR3 is TGTGCCACCAGTGACTTCAACTTGGGTTCAGATACGCAGTATTTT.

J is TRBJ1-1 and V is TRBV7-2; D might be TRBD1 (6 bases). Germline V gene data show CDR1 as SGHTA and CDR2 as FQGNSA. This CDR3 is 14 amino acids long. V lost 1 base and J 3 bases, leaving 9 bases between the germline ends. The CDR3: CASSLDSGDTEAFF. The CDR3 DNA sequence: TGTGCCAGCAGCTTAGATTCAGGGGACACTGAAGCTTTCTTT.

The CDR3: CASSYSGTGANYGYTF. CDR3 DNA sequence: TGTGCCAGCAGTTACTCCGGGACTGGAGCTAACTATGGCTACACCTTC. V gene TRBV6-5 combines with J gene TRBJ1-2; D is perhaps TRBD1 (5 bases). Germline CDR1 MNHEY, CDR2 SVGAGI. Trimming removed 0 bases from V and 0 bases from J, with 11 bases in between. There are 16 residues in the CDR3.

This clonotype appeared a few times. This chain joins TRBV6-2 or TRBV6-3 and TRBJ2-3; 11 nucleotides agree with TRBD2. Germline V lookup: CDR1 MNHEY, CDR2 SVGEGT. This CDR3 has 15 amino acids. V lost 8 bases, J lost 4 bases, and 8 bases stayed unmatched. The CDR3 DNA reads TGTGCCAGCGGGACTAGCGGAGTGCATCCAGATACGCAGTATTTT. It is translated as CASGTSGVHPDTQYF.

The chain recombines TRBV18 with TRBJ1-2, with 7 positions matching TRBD1. Per germline, CDR1 KGHSH and CDR2 LQKENI. The CDR3 is 14 residues long. J lost 6 bases, V lost 1 base, and 5 bases had no gene match. The DNA for the CDR3 is TGTGCCAGCTCACCACTCGACAGGGTAAATGGCTACACCTTC. This translates into CASSPLDRVNGYTF.

This clonotype was seen ten or more times. The chain is built from TRBV7-2 and TRBJ2-1; 12 bases map to TRBD2. CDR1 is SGHTA, CDR2 FQGNSA, per germline. Unmatched junction bases numbered 8, after V lost 0 bases and J lost 8 bases. The CDR3 extends over 17 amino acids. The CDR3: CASSLAASGRAAHEQFF. CDR3 DNA: TGTGCCAGCAGCTTAGCGGCTAGCGGGAGGGCCGCTCATGAGCAGTTCTTC.

V usage is TRBV10-3 and J usage is TRBJ2-1; no reliable D call. V was shortened by 3 bases and J by 0 bases, with 15 bases between the two germline ends. CDR3 length equals 17 residues. Germline assignment: CDR1 ENHRY and CDR2 SYGVKD. CDR3 nucleotides: TGTGCCATCAGTGATTTCTTGACCCAAAGCTCCTACAATGAGCAGTTCTTC. It yields the protein CAISDFLTQSSYNEQFF.

This clonotype showed up many times. The chain is built from TRBV7-6 and TRBJ2-6; D is perhaps TRBD2 (5 bases). The CDR3 runs 16 residues. V gave up 1 base and J gave up 0 bases, with 7 bases separating them. Germline V gene sequence: CDR1 SGHVS, CDR2 FNYEAQ. CDR3 coding DNA: TGTGCCAGCAGCTTAGTAGGAGGCTCTGGGGCCAACGTCCTGACTTTC. Encoded protein: CASSLVGGSGANVLTF.

This clonotype was counted once. The chain employs TRBV6-2 or TRBV6-3 and TRBJ2-2; 9 positions match TRBD2. Germline V CDR1 and CDR2: MNHEY, SVGEGT. The V and J ends lost 0 bases and 4 bases, in that order; junction bases with no gene match: 3. The CDR3 length is 16 residues. The CDR3 DNA reads as TGTGCCAGCAGTTACTCGGCGGGAGGGGGCACCGGGGAGCTGTTTTTT. Translation gives CASSYSAGGGTGELFF.